Presented here are 13 T cell receptor beta chains from one specimen sequenced in a study of CD8+ T cells in alopecia areata. Reverse transcribed after extraction, RNA yielded cDNA as the sequencing template. Produced via immunoSEQ multiplex PCR; TCRdb's table is partial and in-frame only. The sample lists hundreds of thousands of clones, under 70% occurring once. The specimen was CD4+ T cells sorted from blood, collected at week 0. The receptors come from a human donor with alopecia areata.

The J gene is TRBJ1-1, the V gene TRBV4-2; D is undetermined. Per germline, CDR1 LGHNA and CDR2 YNFKEQ. There are 15 residues in the CDR3. V gave up 4 bases and J gave up 5 bases, with 17 bases separating them. CDR3 protein: CASSRVEPGETEAFF. CDR3 bases: TGTGCCAGCAGCCGTGTAGAGCCTGGTGAGACTGAAGCTTTCTTT.

V usage is TRBV6-5 and J usage is TRBJ1-5, with D hard to call. This CDR3 is 15 amino acids long. V was pared by 0 bases and J by 7 bases, with 13 bases between. Germline V CDR1 and CDR2: MNHEY, SVGAGI. The CDR3 sequence: CASSYSNRGGQPQHF. In nucleotides, the CDR3 is TGTGCCAGCAGTTACTCTAACCGGGGTGGACAGCCCCAGCATTTT.

This clone was found once. The chain joins TRBV6-5 to TRBJ1-3; D is unresolved. V lost 6 bases and J lost 2, with 5 bases in between. The CDR3 contains 12 residues. Germline V gene sequence: CDR1 MNHEY, CDR2 SVGAGI. The chain's CDR3 is CASSDAGNTIYF. In DNA form, the CDR3 reads TGTGCCAGCAGCGACGCTGGAAACACCATATATTTT.

This sequence joins TRBV30 and TRBJ2-1, with a possible D match to TRBD2 (5 bases). CDR1 and CDR2 from the germline V gene are GTSNPN and SVGIG (reference sequence). Trimming shortened V by 5 bases and J by 9 bases, and 14 bases separated the two germline ends. The CDR3 runs 12 residues. In nucleotides, the CDR3 is TGTGCCTGGGGACTCCTTCCTAGTGAGCAGTTCTTC. It codes for CAWGLLPSEQFF.

The chain uses TRBV18 and TRBJ2-1; D gene unclear. Germline CDR1 and CDR2: KGHSH and LQKENI. The CDR3 spans 12 residues. Deletions cut 2 bases from V and 7 bases from J, with 6 bases between. The DNA of the CDR3 is TGTGCCAGCTCACCAGTAGATAATGAGCAGTTCTTC. Translated: CASSPVDNEQFF. The full variable domain, with the rest looked up from reference TRBV18 and TRBJ2-1, is NAGVMQNPRHLVRRRGQEARLRCSPMKGHSHVYWYRQLPEEGLKFMVYLQKENIIDESGMPKERFSAEFPKEGPSILRIQQVVRGDSAAYFCASSPVDNEQFFGPGTRLTVL.

The rearrangement links TRBV19 to TRBJ1-5, with D unresolved. Germline V CDR1 and CDR2: LNHDA, SQIVND (reference sequence). Deletions cut 4 bases from V and 5 bases from J, with 15 bases between. This CDR3 is built from 15 residues. Here the CDR3 reads CASSTQDGPDQPQHF. The DNA for the CDR3 is TGTGCCAGTAGTACTCAGGACGGTCCCGATCAGCCCCAGCATTTT.

This clone was counted between two and nine times. The V and J genes are TRBV27 and TRBJ2-7; possibly TRBD2 for D (5 bases). Trimming cost V 7 bases and J 1 base, with 8 bases left between them. This CDR3 spans 12 amino acids. CDR1 MNHEY and CDR2 SMNVEV come from the germline V gene (reference sequence). DNA for the CDR3: TGTGCCAGCACCGGGAAGTCCTACGAGCAGTACTTC. Its translation is CASTGKSYEQYF.

This chain links TRBV25-1 with TRBJ2-6, with D hard to call. V shed 4 bases and J shed 1 base, with 2 bases lying between them. The CDR3 is 13 residues long. In germline, CDR1 is MGHDK, CDR2 SYGVNS. Written as DNA, the CDR3 is TGTGCCAGCAGTGTTTCTGGGGCCAACGTCCTGACTTTC. Encoded protein: CASSVSGANVLTF.

This clone was seen only a few times. Within the sample, other DNA sequences also encode this same CDR3. This sequence joins TRBV30 and TRBJ1-2, with TRBD1 matching over 8 bases. This CDR3 is built from 13 residues. V lost 1 base and J lost 3; bases outside the gene matches: 1. CDR1 is GTSNPN, CDR2 SVGIG, per germline (reference sequence). The CDR3 loop is CAWSEQGDYGYTF. DNA for the CDR3: TGTGCCTGGAGTGAACAGGGGGACTATGGCTACACCTTC.

V gene TRBV11-2 combines with J gene TRBJ2-2; 12 bases are shared with TRBD2. The CDR3 runs to 18 residues. Trimming removed 5 bases from V and 3 bases from J; junction bases left unmatched: 10. Germline loops: CDR1 SGHAT, CDR2 FQNNGV. The DNA for the CDR3 is TGTGCCAGCAGCCGGGTGACTAGCGGGGGTCGGGACACCGGGGAGCTGTTTTTT. Residues: CASSRVTSGGRDTGELFF. Based on the CDR3 plus reference TRBV11-2 and TRBJ2-2, the full variable domain is EAGVAQSPRYKIIEKRQSVAFWCNPISGHATLYWYQQILGQGPKLLIQFQNNGVVDDSQLPKDRFSAERLKGVDSTLKIQPAKLEDSAVYLCASSRVTSGGRDTGELFFGEGSRLTVL.

Details on this clone: The sample carries other DNA sequences with the same CDR3. The J gene is TRBJ1-2, the V gene TRBV29-1; D gene uncertain. The V end lost 4 bases, the J end lost 2 bases, and 5 bases lay between the germline ends. This CDR3 has 11 amino acids. Germline V gene sequence: CDR1 SQVTM, CDR2 ANQGSEA. CDR3 nucleotides: TGCAGCGTTGTAGAAAACTATGGCTACACCTTC. Its translation is CSVVENYGYTF.

The chain combines TRBV10-3 with TRBJ2-1; D unresolved. Looked up from germline, CDR1 is ENHRY and CDR2 is SYGVKD. V was pared by 5 bases and J by 0 bases, with 8 bases between. The CDR3 runs to 14 residues. The CDR3 protein is CAISPGGSYNEQFF. The CDR3 DNA reads TGTGCCATCAGTCCAGGTGGCTCCTACAATGAGCAGTTCTTC.

In DNA form, the CDR3 reads TGCAGCGCCGTAACGCTAGCGGGGGAGACCCAGTACTTC. Translating it yields CSAVTLAGETQYF. The chain has TRBV29-1 and TRBJ2-5; 9 nucleotides agree with TRBD2. V was clipped by 7 bases and J by 5 bases; unmatched bases: 8. CDR1 is SQVTM and CDR2 is ANQGSEA in the germline V gene. CDR3 size: 13 residues.